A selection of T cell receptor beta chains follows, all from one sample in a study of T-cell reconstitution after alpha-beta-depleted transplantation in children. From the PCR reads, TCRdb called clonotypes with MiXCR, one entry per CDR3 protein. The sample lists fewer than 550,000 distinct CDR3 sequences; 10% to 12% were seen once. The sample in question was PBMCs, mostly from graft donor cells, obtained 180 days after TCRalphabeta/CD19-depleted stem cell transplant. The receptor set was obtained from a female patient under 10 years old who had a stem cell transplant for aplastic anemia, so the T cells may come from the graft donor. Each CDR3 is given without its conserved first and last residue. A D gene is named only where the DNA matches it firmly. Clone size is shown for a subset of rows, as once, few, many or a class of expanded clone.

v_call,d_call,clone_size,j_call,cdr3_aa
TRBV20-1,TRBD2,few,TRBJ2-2,SAKYAGTRGANTGELF
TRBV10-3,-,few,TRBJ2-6,AIRPRQSGANVLT
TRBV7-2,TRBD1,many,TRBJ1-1,ASRRQGASTEAF
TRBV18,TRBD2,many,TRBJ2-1,ASSIGTSGRNEQF
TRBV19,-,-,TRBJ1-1,ASSRGNGEGNTEAF
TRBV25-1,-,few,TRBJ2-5,ASSDSLGAQY
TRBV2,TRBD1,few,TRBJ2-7,ASGQGQGDDEQY
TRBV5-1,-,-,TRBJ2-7,ASSYRLGGLYEQY
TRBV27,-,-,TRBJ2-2,ASSLAGMLQSGELF
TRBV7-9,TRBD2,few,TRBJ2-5,ASSILAGGETQY
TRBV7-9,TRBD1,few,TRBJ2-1,ASSQDRDSSSYNEQF
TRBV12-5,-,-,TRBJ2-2,ASGLFNTGELF
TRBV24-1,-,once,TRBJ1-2,ATRHNLDYGYT
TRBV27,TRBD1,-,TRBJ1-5,ASTDRTNQPQH
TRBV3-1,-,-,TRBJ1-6,ASKGNSYNSPLH
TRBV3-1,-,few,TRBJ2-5,ASSQDNTGETQY
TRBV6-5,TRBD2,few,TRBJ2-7,ASSYPAGPSEQY
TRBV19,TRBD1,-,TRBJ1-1,ASSTPVDRGWGTEAF
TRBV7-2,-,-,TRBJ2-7,ASSLVVAGDLREQY
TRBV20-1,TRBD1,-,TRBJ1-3,SARDGQGTSGNTIY
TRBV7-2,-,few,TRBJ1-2,ASSLAAGAGYT
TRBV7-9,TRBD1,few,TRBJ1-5,ASSLNRGQGNQPQH
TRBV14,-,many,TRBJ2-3,ASSQDRTAERTDTQY
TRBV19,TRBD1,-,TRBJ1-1,ASTPSLRYRDRASNTEAF
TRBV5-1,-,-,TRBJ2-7,ASRDPSSEQY
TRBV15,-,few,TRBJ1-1,ATSRTSAPGVWYNTEAF
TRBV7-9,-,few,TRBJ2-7,ASSQRTAGSFYEQY
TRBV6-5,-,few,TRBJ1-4,ASSYRGFSEKLF
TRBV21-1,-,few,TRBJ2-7,ASSRGRDRGPYEQY
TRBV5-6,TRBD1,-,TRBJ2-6,ASSLLQGASSGANVLT
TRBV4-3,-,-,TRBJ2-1,ASSQLGRTLYNEQF
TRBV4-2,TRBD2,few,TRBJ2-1,ASSQVGRLLGEQF
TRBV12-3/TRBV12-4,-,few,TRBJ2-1,ASSFLFTREQF
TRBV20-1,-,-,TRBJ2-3,SAIPGSRPWDTQY
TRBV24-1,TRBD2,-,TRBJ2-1,ATSDFDGGSSYNEQF
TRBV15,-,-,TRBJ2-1,ATSRFWETNEQF
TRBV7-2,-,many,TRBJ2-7,ASSLAVLSYEQY
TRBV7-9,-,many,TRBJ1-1,ASSLVRESPRAF